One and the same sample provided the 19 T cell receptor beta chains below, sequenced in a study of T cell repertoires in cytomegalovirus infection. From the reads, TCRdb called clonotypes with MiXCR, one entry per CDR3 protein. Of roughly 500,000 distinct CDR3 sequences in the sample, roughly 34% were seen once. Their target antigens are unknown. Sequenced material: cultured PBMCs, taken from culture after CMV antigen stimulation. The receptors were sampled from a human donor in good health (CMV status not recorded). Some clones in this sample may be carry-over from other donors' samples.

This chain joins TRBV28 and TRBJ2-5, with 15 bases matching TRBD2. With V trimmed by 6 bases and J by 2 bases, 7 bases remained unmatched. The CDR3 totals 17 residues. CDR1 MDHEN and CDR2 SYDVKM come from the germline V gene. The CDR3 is CASSQWGLAGGQETQYF. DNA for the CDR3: TGTGCCAGCAGCCAATGGGGACTAGCGGGAGGACAAGAGACCCAGTACTTC.

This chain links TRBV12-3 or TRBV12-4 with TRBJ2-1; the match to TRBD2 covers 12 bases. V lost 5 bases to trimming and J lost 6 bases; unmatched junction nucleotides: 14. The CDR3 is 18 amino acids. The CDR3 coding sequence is TGTGCCAGCAGTCCCCAACCCATCACTAGCGGGAGGACCAATGAGCAGTTCTTC. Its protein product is CASSPQPITSGRTNEQFF.

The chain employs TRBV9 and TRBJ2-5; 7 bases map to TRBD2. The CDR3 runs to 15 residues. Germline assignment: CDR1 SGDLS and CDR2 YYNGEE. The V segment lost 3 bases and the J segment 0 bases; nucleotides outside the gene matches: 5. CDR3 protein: CASSASGPYQETQYF. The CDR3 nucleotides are TGTGCCAGCAGCGCTAGCGGCCCTTACCAAGAGACCCAGTACTTC.

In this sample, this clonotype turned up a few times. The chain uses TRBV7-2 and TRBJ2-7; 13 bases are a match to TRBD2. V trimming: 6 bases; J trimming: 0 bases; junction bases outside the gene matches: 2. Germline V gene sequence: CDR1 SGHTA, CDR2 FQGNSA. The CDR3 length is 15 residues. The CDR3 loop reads CASSWTSGSSYEQYF. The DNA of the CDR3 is TGTGCCAGCAGTTGGACTAGCGGGAGCTCCTACGAGCAGTACTTC.

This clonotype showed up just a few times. The CDR3 region has the DNA TGTGCCAGCAGCCCAGAGGGTGTCGGGAAGACTGAAGCTTTCTTT. As protein: CASSPEGVGKTEAFF. The chain combines TRBV7-2 with TRBJ1-1; D ambiguous. Per the germline V gene, CDR1 is SGHTA and CDR2 is FQGNSA. This CDR3 spans 15 amino acids. V was shortened by 5 bases and J by 5 bases, with 18 bases between the two germline ends.

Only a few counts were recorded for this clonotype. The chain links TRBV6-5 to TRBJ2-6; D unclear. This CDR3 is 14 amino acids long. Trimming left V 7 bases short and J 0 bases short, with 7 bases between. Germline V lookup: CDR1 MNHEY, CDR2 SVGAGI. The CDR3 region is CASTRLSGANVLTF. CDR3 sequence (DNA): TGTGCCAGCACTCGGCTCTCTGGGGCCAACGTCCTGACTTTC.

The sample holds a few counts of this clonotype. Here the CDR3 reads CASSPRRVNNSPLHF. In DNA, the CDR3 is TGTGCCAGCAGCCCCCGGAGGGTCAATAATTCACCCCTCCACTTT. V gene TRBV7-2 combines with J gene TRBJ1-6; unclear D gene. This CDR3 contains 15 residues. Trimming left V 5 bases short and J 5 bases short, with 13 bases between. Germline V gives CDR1 SGHTA, CDR2 FQGNSA.

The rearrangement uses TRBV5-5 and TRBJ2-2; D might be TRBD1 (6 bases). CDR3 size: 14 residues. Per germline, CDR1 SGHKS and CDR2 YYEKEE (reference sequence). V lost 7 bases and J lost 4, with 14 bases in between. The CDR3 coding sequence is TGTGCCAGCGCAGGGGTGATGGTCACCGGGGAGCTGTTTTTT. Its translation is CASAGVMVTGELFF.

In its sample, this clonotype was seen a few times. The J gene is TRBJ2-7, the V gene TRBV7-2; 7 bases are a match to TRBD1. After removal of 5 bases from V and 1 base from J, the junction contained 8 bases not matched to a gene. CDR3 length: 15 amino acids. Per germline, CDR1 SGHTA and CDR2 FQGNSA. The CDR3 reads CASSHRGSGSYEQYF. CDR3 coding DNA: TGTGCCAGCAGCCACAGGGGTTCAGGGTCCTACGAGCAGTACTTC.

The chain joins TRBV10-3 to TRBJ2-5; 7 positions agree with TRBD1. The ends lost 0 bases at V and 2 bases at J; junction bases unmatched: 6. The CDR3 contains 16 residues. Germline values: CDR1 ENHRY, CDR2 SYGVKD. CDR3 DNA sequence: TGTGCCATCAGTGAGTCTGGGTTGGGACAGCAAGAGACCCAGTACTTC. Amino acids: CAISESGLGQQETQYF.

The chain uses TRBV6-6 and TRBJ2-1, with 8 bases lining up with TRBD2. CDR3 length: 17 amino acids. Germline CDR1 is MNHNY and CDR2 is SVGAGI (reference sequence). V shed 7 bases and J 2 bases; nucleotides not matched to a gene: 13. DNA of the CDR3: TGTGCCAGCACCTCATTGCTTGGCGGGAGGACCTACAATGAGCAGTTCTTC. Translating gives CASTSLLGGRTYNEQFF.

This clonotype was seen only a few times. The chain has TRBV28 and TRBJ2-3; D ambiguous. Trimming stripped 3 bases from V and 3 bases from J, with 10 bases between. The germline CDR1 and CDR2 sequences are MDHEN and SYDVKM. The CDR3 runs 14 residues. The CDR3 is CASSLESVTDTQYF. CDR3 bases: TGTGCCAGCAGTTTGGAGAGTGTGACAGATACGCAGTATTTT.

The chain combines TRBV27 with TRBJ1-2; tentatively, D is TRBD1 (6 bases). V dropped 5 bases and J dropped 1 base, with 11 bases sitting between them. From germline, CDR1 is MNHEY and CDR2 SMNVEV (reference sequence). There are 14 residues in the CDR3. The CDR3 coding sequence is TGTGCCAGCAGTATCCAGGGGAGTAACTATGGCTACACCTTC. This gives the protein CASSIQGSNYGYTF.

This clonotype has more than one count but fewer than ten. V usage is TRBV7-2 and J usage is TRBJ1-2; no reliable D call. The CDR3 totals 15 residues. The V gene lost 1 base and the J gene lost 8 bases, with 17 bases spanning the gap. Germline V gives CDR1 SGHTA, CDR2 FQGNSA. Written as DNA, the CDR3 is TGTGCCAGCAGCTTAGGTGGGCAGACCGTGGGAGGCTACACCTTC. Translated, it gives CASSLGGQTVGGYTF.

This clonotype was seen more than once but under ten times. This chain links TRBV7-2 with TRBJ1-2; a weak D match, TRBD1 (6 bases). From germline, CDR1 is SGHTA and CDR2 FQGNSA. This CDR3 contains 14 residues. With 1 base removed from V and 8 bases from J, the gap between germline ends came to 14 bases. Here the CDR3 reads CASSLDNRAGGYTF. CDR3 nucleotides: TGTGCCAGCAGCTTAGATAACAGGGCCGGCGGCTACACCTTC. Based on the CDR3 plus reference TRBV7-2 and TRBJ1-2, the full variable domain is GAGVSQSPSNKVTEKGKDVELRCDPISGHTALYWYRQSLGQGLEFLIYFQGNSAPDKSGLPSDRFSAERTGGSVSTLTIQRTQQEDSAVYLCASSLDNRAGGYTFGSGTRLTVV.

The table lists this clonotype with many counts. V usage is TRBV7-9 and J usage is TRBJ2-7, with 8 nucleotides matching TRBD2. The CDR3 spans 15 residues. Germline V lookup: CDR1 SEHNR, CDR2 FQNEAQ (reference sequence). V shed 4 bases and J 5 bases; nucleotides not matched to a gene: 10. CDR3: CASSSPSGRSNEQYF. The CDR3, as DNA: TGTGCCAGCAGCTCCCCCAGCGGGAGATCGAACGAGCAGTACTTC.

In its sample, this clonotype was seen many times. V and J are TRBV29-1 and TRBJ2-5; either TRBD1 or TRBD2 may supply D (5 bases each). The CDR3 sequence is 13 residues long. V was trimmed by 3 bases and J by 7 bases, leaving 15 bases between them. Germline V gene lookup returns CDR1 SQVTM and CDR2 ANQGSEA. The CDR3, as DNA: TGCAGCGTTGAGGGGCAGGGACGGGGGACCCAGTACTTC. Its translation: CSVEGQGRGTQYF.

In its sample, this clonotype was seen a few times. CDR3 coding DNA: TGTGCCAGCAGCTTAGTTGCTAATTATGAGCAGTTCTTC. This gives the protein CASSLVANYEQFF. This chain links TRBV7-9 with TRBJ2-1; D is undetermined. V lost 1 base to trimming and J lost 8 bases, with 9 bases between them. In germline, CDR1 is SEHNR, CDR2 FQNEAQ (reference sequence). CDR3 length: 13 residues.

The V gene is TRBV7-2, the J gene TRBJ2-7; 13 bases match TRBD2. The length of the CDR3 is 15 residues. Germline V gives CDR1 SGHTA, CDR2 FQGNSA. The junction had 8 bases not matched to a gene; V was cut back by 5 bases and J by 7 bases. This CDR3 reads CASSPKTSGRYEQYF. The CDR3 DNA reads TGTGCCAGCAGCCCTAAGACTAGCGGGAGGTATGAGCAGTACTTC.